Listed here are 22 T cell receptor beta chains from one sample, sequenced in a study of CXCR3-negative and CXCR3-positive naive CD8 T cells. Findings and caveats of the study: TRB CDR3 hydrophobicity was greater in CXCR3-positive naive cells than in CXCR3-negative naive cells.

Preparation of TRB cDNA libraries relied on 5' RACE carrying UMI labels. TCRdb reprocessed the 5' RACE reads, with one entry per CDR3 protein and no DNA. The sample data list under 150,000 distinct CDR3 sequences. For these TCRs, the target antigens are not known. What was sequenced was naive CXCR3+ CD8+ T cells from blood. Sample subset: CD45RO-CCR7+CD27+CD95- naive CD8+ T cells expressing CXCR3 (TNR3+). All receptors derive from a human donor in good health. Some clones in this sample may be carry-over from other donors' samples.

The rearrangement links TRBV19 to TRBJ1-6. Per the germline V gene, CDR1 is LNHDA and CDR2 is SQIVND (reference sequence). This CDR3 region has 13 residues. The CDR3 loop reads CASSWGRDSPLHF.

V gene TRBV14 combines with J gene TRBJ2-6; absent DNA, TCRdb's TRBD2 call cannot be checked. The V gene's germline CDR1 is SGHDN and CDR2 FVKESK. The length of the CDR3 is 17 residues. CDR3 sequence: CASSHPPWRSGANVLTF.

CDR3 sequence reads: CASSFREGQPQHF. The chain couples TRBV27 to TRBJ1-5. The CDR3 contains 13 residues. Germline CDR1 and CDR2: MNHEY and SMNVEV (reference sequence).

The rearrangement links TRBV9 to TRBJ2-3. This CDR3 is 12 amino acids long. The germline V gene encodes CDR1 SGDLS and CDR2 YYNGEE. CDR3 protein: CASSAHRDTQYF.

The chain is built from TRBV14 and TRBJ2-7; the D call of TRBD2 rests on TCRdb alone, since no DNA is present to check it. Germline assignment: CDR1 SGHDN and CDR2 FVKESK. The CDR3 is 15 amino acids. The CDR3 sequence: CASSLLAQSSYEQYF.

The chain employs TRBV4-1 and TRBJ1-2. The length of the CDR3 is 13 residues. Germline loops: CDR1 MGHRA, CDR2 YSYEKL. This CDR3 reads CASSQETPGGYTF.

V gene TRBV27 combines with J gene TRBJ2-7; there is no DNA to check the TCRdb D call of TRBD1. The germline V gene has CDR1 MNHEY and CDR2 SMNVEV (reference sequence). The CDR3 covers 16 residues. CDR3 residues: CASSSPGTGEPYEQYF.

CDR3 in amino acids: CASSRSYTEKLFF. V and J are TRBV12-3 or TRBV12-4 and TRBJ1-4. The CDR3 consists of 13 residues.

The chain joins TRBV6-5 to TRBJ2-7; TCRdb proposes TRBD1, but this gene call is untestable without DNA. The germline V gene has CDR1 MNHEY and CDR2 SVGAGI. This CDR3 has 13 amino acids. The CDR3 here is CASSYGLGREQYF.

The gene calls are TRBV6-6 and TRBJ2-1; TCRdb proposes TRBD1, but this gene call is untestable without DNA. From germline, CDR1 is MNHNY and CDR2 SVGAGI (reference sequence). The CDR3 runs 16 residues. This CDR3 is CASSTTGQSGALEQFF.

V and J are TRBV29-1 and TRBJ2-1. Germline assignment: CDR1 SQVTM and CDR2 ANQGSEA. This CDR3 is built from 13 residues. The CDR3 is CSVVTFTYNEQFF.

CDR3 loop: CASSKDRSVAQYF. V usage is TRBV21-1 and J usage is TRBJ2-5; absent DNA, TCRdb's TRBD1 call cannot be checked. TRBV21-1 represents a pseudogene. This CDR3 has 13 amino acids.

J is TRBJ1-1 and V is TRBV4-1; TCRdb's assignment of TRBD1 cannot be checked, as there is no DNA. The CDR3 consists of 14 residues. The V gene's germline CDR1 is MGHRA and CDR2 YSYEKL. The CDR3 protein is CASSRLQGGTEAFF.

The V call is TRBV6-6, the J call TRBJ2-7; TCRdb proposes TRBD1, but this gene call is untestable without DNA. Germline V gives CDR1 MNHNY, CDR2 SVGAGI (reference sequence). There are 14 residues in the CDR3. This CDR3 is CARRMLGQGAEQYF.

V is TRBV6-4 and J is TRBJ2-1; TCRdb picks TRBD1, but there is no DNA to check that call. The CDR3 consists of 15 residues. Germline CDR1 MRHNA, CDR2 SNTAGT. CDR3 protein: CASSSTGGTGNEQFF.

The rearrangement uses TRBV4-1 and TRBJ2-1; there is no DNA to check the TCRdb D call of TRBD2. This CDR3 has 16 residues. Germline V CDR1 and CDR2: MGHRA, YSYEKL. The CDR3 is CASSQEWTSGVKEQFF.

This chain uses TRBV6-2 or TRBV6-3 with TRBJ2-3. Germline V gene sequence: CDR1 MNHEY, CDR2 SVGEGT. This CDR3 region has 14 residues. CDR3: CASSYSGSTDTQYF.

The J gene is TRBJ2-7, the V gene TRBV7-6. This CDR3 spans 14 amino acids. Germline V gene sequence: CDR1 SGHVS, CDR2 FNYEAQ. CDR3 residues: CASSLGPTPYEQYF.

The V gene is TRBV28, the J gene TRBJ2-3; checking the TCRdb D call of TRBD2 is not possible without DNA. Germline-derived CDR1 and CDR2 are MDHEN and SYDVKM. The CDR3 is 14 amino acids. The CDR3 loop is CASSLSPRGDTQYF.

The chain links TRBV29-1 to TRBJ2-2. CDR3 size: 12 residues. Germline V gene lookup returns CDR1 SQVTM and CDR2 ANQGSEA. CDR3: CSVFLVSGELFF.

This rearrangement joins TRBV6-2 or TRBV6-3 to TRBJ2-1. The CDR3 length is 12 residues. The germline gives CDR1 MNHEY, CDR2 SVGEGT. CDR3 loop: CASSSYNNEQFF.

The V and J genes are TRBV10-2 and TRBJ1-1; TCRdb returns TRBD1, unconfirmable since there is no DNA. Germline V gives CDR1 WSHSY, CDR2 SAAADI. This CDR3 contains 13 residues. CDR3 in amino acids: CASSGRGNTEAFF.